This T cell receptor beta chain was profiled in a study of T cell responses to AZD1222 COVID-19 vaccine. Whole-study results and caveats: Spike-specific TCR breadth rose after two AZD1222 doses, and depth rose as well.

Trimming stripped 6 bases from V and 1 base from J, with 9 bases between. CDR3 length equals 14 residues. Germline lookup yields CDR1 LNHDA and CDR2 SQIVND (reference sequence). A remark on this clone: Its target is unknown.

The repertoire was sequenced with immunoSEQ multiplex PCR; TCRdb's copy has only in-frame clones and lacks some. The sample has 150,000 to 200,000 clones, over 75% seen once; the top ten hold 4% to 5.5%. This receptor was identified in an adult who received the AZD1222 COVID-19 vaccine. The sample in question was peripheral blood, obtained 28 days after the second AZD1222 dose. The chain joins TRBV19 to TRBJ1-4; D is perhaps TRBD1 (6 bases). CDR3 DNA: TGTGCCAGTAGCCAACAGGGAACTAATGAAAAACTGTTTTTT. Its translation is CASSQQGTNEKLFF.